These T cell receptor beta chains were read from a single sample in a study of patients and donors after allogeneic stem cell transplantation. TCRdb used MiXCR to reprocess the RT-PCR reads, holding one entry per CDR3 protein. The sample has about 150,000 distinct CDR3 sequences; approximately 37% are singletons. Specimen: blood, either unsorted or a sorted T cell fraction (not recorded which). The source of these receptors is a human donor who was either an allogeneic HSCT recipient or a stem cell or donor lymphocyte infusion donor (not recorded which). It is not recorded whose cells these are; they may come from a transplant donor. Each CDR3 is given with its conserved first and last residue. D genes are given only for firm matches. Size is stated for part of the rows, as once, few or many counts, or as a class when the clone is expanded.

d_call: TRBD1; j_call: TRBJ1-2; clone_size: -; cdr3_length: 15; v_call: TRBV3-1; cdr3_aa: CASSPTGGVSYGYTF; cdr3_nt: TGTGCCAGCAGCCCCACAGGGGGAGTTTCCTATGGCTACACCTTC
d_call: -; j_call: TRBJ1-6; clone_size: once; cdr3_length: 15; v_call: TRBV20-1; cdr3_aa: CSAVTGSSYNSPLHF; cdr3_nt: TGCAGTGCTGTTACAGGGAGCTCATATAATTCACCCCTCCACTTT
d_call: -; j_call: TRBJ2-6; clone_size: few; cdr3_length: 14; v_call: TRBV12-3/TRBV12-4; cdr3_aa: CASSPVTGANVLTF; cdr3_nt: TGTGCCAGCAGCCCCGTAACTGGGGCCAACGTCCTGACTTTC
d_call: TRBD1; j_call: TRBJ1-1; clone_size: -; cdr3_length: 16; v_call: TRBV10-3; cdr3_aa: CAISEGQGARVTEAFF; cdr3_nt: TGTGCCATCAGTGAAGGACAGGGGGCGCGGGTCACTGAAGCTTTCTTT
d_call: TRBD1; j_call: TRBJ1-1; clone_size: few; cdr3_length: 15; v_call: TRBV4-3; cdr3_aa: CASSLGQGAGTEAFF; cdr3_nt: TGCGCCAGCAGCCTCGGACAGGGGGCAGGTACTGAAGCTTTCTTT
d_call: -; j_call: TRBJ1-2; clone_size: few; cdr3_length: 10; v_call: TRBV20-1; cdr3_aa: CSAHTEGYTF; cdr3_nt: TGCAGTGCCCACACCGAGGGCTACACCTTC
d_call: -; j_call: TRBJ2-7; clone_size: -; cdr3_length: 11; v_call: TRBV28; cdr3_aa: CASSRSYEQYF; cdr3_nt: TGTGCCAGCAGCCGGTCCTACGAGCAGTACTTC
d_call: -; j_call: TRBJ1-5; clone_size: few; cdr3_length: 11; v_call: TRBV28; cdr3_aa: CASSTYQPQHF; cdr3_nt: TGTGCCAGCAGCACGTATCAGCCCCAGCATTTT
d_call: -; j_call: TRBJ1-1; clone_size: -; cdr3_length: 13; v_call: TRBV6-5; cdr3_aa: CASSHELSTEAFF; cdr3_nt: TGTGCCAGCAGCCATGAGTTGAGCACTGAAGCTTTCTTT
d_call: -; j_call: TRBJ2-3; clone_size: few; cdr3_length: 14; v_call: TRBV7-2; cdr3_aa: CASSAYREADTQYF; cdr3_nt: TGTGCCAGCAGCGCTTACAGGGAGGCAGATACGCAGTATTTT
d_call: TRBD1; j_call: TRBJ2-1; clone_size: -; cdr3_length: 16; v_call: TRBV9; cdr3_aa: CASSAGQGATINEQFF; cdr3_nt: TGTGCCAGCAGCGCAGGACAGGGGGCCACTATCAATGAGCAGTTCTTC
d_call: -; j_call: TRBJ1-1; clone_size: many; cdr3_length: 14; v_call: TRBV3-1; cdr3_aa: CASSQEEIHTEAFF; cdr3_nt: TGTGCCAGCAGCCAAGAAGAGATACACACTGAAGCTTTCTTT
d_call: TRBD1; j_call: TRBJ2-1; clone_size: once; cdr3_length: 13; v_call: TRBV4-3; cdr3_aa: CASSRTGANEQFF; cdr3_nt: TGCGCCAGCAGCCGGACAGGGGCCAATGAGCAGTTCTTC
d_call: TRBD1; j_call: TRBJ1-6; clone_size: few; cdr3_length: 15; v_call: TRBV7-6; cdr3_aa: CASSTGQGDNSPLHF; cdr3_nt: TGTGCCAGCAGCACCGGACAGGGGGATAATTCACCCCTCCACTTT
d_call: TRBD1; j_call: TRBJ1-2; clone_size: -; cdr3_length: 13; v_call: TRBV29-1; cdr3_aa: CSVESDRNYGYTF; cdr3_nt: TGCAGCGTTGAATCGGACAGGAACTATGGCTACACCTTC
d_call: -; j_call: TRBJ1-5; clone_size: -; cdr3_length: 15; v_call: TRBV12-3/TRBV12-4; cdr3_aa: CASSPYSTSNQPQHF; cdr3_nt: TGTGCCAGCAGCCCCTATTCGACCAGCAATCAGCCCCAGCATTTT
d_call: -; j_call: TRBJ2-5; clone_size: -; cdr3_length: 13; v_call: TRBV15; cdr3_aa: CATSSDWKETQYF; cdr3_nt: TGTGCCACCAGCTCCGACTGGAAAGAGACCCAGTACTTC
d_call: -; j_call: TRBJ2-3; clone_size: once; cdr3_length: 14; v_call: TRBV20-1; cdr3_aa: CSARASTNTDTQYF; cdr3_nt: TGCAGTGCTAGAGCTTCAACTAACACAGATACGCAGTATTTT